This passage covers 18 T cell receptor beta chains from one sample sequenced in a study of blood T cell repertoires in COVID-19 (dated by TCRdb to 2020 to 2022). Libraries were prepared through the immunoSEQ multiplex PCR assay. In TCRdb, the immuneACCESS table is reduced to in-frame sequences with V and J assigned. These tables do not hold every clone; where another copy was compared, an unresolved V gene accounts for under half, and the others remain unexplained. The sample includes around 400,000 clones, with 89% observed a single time. The ten largest clones represent 1% to 1.5% of the sample. Material for sequencing was peripheral blood. The receptors were sampled from a man in his forties with acute or convalescent COVID-19.

This sequence joins TRBV6-2 or TRBV6-3 and TRBJ2-3; D perhaps matches TRBD2 (6 bases). Trimming took off 3 bases at V and 0 bases at J, with 13 bases between the two ends. Per the germline V gene, CDR1 is MNHEY and CDR2 is SVGEGT. The CDR3 spans 16 residues. CDR3 residues: CASSYRGGISTDTQYF. The CDR3 DNA sequence: TGTGCCAGCAGTTATCGCGGAGGGATTAGCACAGATACGCAGTATTTT.

The chain uses TRBV27 and TRBJ1-5; 7 positions match TRBD1. Germline V CDR1 and CDR2: MNHEY, SMNVEV (reference sequence). The CDR3 is made up of 17 amino acids. V was pared by 3 bases and J by 9 bases, with 17 bases of the junction left unmatched. In DNA, the CDR3 is TGTGCCAGCAGTTTCTCCAACCCCGGGCAGGGGGGATGGCCCCAGCATTTT. This codes for CASSFSNPGQGGWPQHF.

This clone occurred once. The chain links TRBV28 to TRBJ1-4; 10 bases match TRBD1. J lost 8 bases, V lost 6 bases, and 3 bases had no gene match. The CDR3 extends over 13 amino acids. CDR1 and CDR2 from the germline V gene are MDHEN and SYDVKM. CDR3 DNA sequence: TGTGCCAGCAGGGACAGGGGGAGGGAAAAACTGTTTTTT. Protein sequence: CASRDRGREKLFF.

This chain links TRBV19 with TRBJ1-4, with a tentative D call TRBD1 (6 bases). The CDR3 has 16 amino acids. Germline CDR1 LNHDA, CDR2 SQIVND (reference sequence). Trimming left V 5 bases short and J 0 bases short, with 13 bases between. CDR3 DNA sequence: TGTGCCAGTAGTCGGCTCGAGGGGGCAACTAATGAAAAACTGTTTTTT. It codes for CASSRLEGATNEKLFF.

The rearrangement joins TRBV18 to TRBJ1-2; 7 nucleotides agree with TRBD1. The CDR3 spans 15 residues. Germline V gene sequence: CDR1 KGHSH, CDR2 LQKENI. The J segment lost 0 bases and the V segment lost 6 bases, leaving 7 bases of the junction unmatched. CDR3 DNA sequence: TGTGCCAGCTCGTCCGGGACAGACACTAACTATGGCTACACCTTC. This gives the protein CASSSGTDTNYGYTF.

This CDR3 reads CASSYSLGGEKLFF. CDR3 bases: TGTGCCAGCAGTTACTCGTTAGGGGGTGAAAAACTGTTTTTT. The rearrangement joins TRBV6-5 to TRBJ1-4; tentative D call: TRBD1 (6 bases). The CDR3 sequence is 14 residues long. V was cut by 0 bases and J by 7 bases, with 9 bases left in between. Germline CDR1 is MNHEY and CDR2 is SVGAGI.

The CDR3 reads CASRGSNSNTGELFF. The CDR3 DNA reads as TGTGCCAGCAGGGGGAGTAATTCGAACACCGGGGAGCTGTTTTTT. The V and J genes are TRBV2 and TRBJ2-2; tentatively, D is TRBD2 (5 bases). V lost 6 bases, J lost 0 bases, and 11 bases lay in between. Germline V lookup: CDR1 SNHLY, CDR2 FYNNEI. The CDR3 has 15 residues. Filled out from reference TRBV2 and TRBJ2-2, the complete variable domain reads EPEVTQTPSHQVTQMGQEVILRCVPISNHLYFYWYRQILGQKVEFLVSFYNNEISEKSEIFDDQFSVERPDGSNFTLKIRSTKLEDSAMYFCASRGSNSNTGELFFGEGSRLTVL.

The chain employs TRBV10-1 and TRBJ2-7, with D possibly TRBD2 on 5 matching bases. This CDR3 is 13 amino acids long. Germline V gene lookup returns CDR1 WNHNN and CDR2 SYGVQD (reference sequence). V was shortened by 2 bases and J by 7 bases, with 12 bases between the two germline ends. The CDR3 spells CASSERSSAEQYF. Here the CDR3 DNA reads TGCGCCAGCAGTGAGAGGAGTAGCGCGGAGCAGTACTTC.

This sequence joins TRBV13 and TRBJ2-2, with 9 bases identical to TRBD1. The length of the CDR3 is 16 residues. V was clipped by 0 bases and J by 4 bases; unmatched bases: 3. The germline CDR1 and CDR2 sequences are PRHDT and FYEKMQ (reference sequence). The CDR3 coding sequence is TGTGCCAGCAGCTTAGGAACAGGGGGCTTCACCGGGGAGCTGTTTTTT. Translating it yields CASSLGTGGFTGELFF.

The chain couples TRBV10-3 to TRBJ1-6; TRBD1 aligns across 9 bases. Per the germline V gene, CDR1 is ENHRY and CDR2 is SYGVKD. The CDR3 is 16 residues long. Unmatched junction bases numbered 8, after V lost 6 bases and J lost 5 bases. CDR3 DNA: TGTGCCATCAGGATGGGACAGGGAGGGAATAATTCACCCCTCCACTTT. Protein sequence: CAIRMGQGGNNSPLHF.

This chain uses TRBV7-2 with TRBJ1-2, with 7 positions matching TRBD1. Per germline, CDR1 SGHTA and CDR2 FQGNSA. V was clipped by 0 bases and J by 8 bases; unmatched bases: 6. There are 14 residues in the CDR3. The CDR3 DNA follows: TGTGCCAGCAGCTTAGCGCTGTCAGGGGGAGGCTACACCTTC. Protein: CASSLALSGGGYTF.

The gene calls are TRBV5-5 and TRBJ1-2; no reliable D call. Germline V gene lookup returns CDR1 SGHKS and CDR2 YYEKEE (reference sequence). The V end lost 4 bases, the J end lost 6 bases, and 22 bases lay between the germline ends. The CDR3 consists of 16 residues. CDR3 nucleotides: TGTGCCAGCAGCCCGTGGCGGAGCGGTAAAGCAAATGGCTACACCTTC. It specifies CASSPWRSGKANGYTF.

V gene TRBV18 combines with J gene TRBJ2-3; D remains ambiguous. Trimming left V 5 bases short and J 6 bases short, with 12 bases between. The CDR3 contains 13 residues. The germline V gene encodes CDR1 KGHSH and CDR2 LQKENI. The CDR3 sequence: CASSAAPLDTQYF. DNA for the CDR3: TGTGCCAGCTCAGCGGCGCCGCTTGATACGCAGTATTTT.

The chain is built from TRBV7-9 and TRBJ2-1; D ambiguous. Trimming stripped 5 bases from V and 0 bases from J, with 14 bases between. The CDR3 consists of 16 residues. Germline V gene data show CDR1 as SEHNR and CDR2 as FQNEAQ (reference sequence). Here the CDR3 reads CASSPWRQSSYNEQFF. CDR3 bases: TGTGCCAGCAGCCCATGGCGGCAGAGCTCCTACAATGAGCAGTTCTTC. The variable domain in full, with the rest retrieved from reference TRBV7-9 and TRBJ2-1, is DTGVSQNPRHKITKRGQNVTFRCDPISEHNRLYWYRQTLGQGPEFLTYFQNEAQLEKSRLLSDRFSAERPKGSFSTLEIQRTEQGDSAMYLCASSPWRQSSYNEQFFGPGTRLTVL.

This chain joins TRBV7-9 and TRBJ2-3; D gene unclear. V was clipped by 2 bases and J by 5 bases, with 5 bases between them. CDR1 is SEHNR and CDR2 is FQNEAQ in the germline V gene (reference sequence). This CDR3 spans 12 amino acids. The CDR3 protein is CASSLLVDTQYF. The CDR3 DNA sequence: TGTGCCAGCAGCTTACTCGTAGATACGCAGTATTTT.

This chain uses TRBV7-9 with TRBJ2-1; 7 nucleotides match TRBD2. This CDR3 spans 14 amino acids. V dropped 6 bases and J dropped 0; count of bases not matched to a gene: 2. Per germline, CDR1 SEHNR and CDR2 FQNEAQ (reference sequence). The CDR3 spells CASRRGSSYNEQFF. The CDR3 DNA reads TGTGCCAGCAGGCGGGGGAGCTCCTACAATGAGCAGTTCTTC.

The rearrangement uses TRBV12-3 or TRBV12-4 and TRBJ1-5; possible D gene TRBD1, 5 bases. Trimming took off 6 bases at V and 5 bases at J, with 11 bases between the two ends. This CDR3 has 13 amino acids. CDR3 protein: CASSPDSDQPQHF. CDR3 nucleotide sequence: TGTGCCAGCAGCCCCGACAGCGATCAGCCCCAGCATTTT.

This rearrangement joins TRBV7-3 to TRBJ1-1; D not certain. V was shortened by 5 bases and J by 1 base, with 8 bases between the two germline ends. The V gene's germline CDR1 is SGHTA and CDR2 FQGTGA. The CDR3 extends over 13 amino acids. The CDR3 DNA is TGTGCCAGCAGCCGGGGAGGGAACACTGAAGCTTTCTTT. Protein: CASSRGGNTEAFF.